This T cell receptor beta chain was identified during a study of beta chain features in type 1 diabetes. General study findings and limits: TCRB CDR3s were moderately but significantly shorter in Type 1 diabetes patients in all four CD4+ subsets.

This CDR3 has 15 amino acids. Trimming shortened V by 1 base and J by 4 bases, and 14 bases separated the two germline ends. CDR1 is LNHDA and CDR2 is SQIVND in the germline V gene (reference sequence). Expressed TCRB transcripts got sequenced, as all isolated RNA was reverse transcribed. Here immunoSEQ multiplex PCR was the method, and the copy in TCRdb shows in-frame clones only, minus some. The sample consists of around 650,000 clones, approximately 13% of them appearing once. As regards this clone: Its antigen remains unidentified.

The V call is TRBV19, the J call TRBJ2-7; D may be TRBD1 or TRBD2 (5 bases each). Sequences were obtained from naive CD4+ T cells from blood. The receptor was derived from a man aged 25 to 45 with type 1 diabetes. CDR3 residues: CASSIGGDGRYEQYF. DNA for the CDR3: TGTGCCAGTAGTATAGGAGGGGACGGTCGATACGAGCAGTACTTC.